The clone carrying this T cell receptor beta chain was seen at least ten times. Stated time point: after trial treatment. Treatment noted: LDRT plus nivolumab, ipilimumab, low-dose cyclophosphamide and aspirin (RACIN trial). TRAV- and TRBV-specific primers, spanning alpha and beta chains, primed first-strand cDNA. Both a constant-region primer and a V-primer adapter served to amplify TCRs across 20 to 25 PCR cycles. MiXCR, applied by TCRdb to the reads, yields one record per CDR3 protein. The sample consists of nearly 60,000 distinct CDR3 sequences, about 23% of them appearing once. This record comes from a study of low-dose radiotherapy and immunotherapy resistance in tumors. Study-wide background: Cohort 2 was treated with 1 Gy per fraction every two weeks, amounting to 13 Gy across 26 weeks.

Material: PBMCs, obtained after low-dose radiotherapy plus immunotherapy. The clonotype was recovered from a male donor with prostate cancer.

The CDR3 nucleotides are TGCGCCAGCAGCTTGGACTTCTCGCTGGATGAGCAGTTCTTC. Its protein is CASSLDFSLDEQFF. The chain has TRBV5-1 and TRBJ2-1; D ambiguous. Looked up from germline, CDR1 is SGHRS and CDR2 is YFSETQ. The CDR3 contains 14 residues. V shed 0 bases and J shed 8 bases, with 12 bases lying between them.